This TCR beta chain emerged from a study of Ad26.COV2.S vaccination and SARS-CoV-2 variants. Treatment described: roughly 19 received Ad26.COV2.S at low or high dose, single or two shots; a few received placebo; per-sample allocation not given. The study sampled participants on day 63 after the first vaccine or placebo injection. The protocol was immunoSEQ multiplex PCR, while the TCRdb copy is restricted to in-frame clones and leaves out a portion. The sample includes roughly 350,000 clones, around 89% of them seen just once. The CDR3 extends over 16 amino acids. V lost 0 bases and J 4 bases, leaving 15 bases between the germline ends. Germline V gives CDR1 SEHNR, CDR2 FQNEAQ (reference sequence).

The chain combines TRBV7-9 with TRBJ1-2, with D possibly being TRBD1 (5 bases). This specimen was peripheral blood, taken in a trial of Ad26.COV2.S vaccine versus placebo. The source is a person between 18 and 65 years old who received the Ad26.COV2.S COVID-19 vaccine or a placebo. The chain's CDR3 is CASSLAGGRFSYGYTF. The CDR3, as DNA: TGTGCCAGCAGCTTAGCTGGGGGACGATTTAGCTATGGCTACACCTTC.